This T cell receptor beta chain was sequenced during a study of shared clonotypes between healthy human individuals. The germline V gene has CDR1 SGHTA and CDR2 FQGNSA. This CDR3 contains 15 residues. V gave up 6 bases and J gave up 2 bases, with 16 bases separating them. This table comes from immunoSEQ multiplex PCR, and its TCRdb copy is limited to in-frame clones, with some not included. Here the sample spans about 2,500,000 clones, 85% to 95% being singletons. This clone was counted a single time. The chain carries TRBV7-2 and TRBJ1-1; perhaps TRBD1 as D (6 bases). The clonotype originates from a man aged 18-30 years in good health. The specimen sequenced was naive CD4+ T cells sorted from blood. The subset was: CD45RA+ positively selected. In nucleotides, the CDR3 is TGTGCCAGCAGGCGTCGACAGGCAGGAAACACTGAAGCTTTCTTT. Translation: CASRRRQAGNTEAFF.